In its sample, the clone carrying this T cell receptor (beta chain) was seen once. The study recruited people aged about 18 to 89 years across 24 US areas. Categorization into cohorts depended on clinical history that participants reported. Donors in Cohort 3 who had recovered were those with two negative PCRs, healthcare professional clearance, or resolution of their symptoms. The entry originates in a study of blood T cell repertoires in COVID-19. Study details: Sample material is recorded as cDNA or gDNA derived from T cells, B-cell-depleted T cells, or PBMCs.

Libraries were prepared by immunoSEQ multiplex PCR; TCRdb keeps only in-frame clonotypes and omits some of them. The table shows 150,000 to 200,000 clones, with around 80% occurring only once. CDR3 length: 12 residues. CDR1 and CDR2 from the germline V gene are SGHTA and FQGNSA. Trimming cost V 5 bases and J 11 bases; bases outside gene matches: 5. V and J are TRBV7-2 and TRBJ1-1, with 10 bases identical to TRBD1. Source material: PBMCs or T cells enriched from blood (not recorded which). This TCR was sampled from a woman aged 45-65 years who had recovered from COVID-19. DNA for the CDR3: TGTGCCAGCAGCCAAGGACAGGGGGTTGCTTTCTTT. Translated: CASSQGQGVAFF.